The 18 T cell receptor beta chains listed next were all sequenced from one sample in a study of cytomegalovirus exposure and HLA in healthy donors. The PCR was carried out with 60 Vbeta primers and 13 Jbeta primers. This table comes from immunoSEQ multiplex PCR, and its TCRdb copy is limited to in-frame clones, with some not included. The data show about 160,000 clones, just under 75% seen once. Material: PBMCs. The receptors derive from a woman aged 18-29 years in good health and CMV-seronegative.

The chain couples TRBV7-9 to TRBJ1-3, with 9 bases aligning to TRBD1. The CDR3 totals 17 residues. Germline CDR1 and CDR2: SEHNR and FQNEAQ (reference sequence). V dropped 5 bases and J dropped 2; count of bases not matched to a gene: 10. The CDR3 region has the DNA TGTGCCAGCAGCCCCTTCCCGGGACAGGGAGCTGGAAACACCATATATTTT. Protein product: CASSPFPGQGAGNTIYF.

The chain has TRBV7-2 and TRBJ2-5; D is perhaps TRBD1 (5 bases). Germline assignment: CDR1 SGHTA and CDR2 FQGNSA. The CDR3 length is 14 residues. The germline V and J ends were trimmed by 0 bases and 1 base, with 6 bases remaining between them. CDR3 bases: TGTGCCAGCAGCTTAGCAACAGGCCAAGAGACCCAGTACTTC. Translated: CASSLATGQETQYF.

This chain connects TRBV6-5 to TRBJ2-7; weak D call: TRBD2 (5 bases). Germline assignment: CDR1 MNHEY and CDR2 SVGAGI. The length of the CDR3 is 14 residues. V was pared by 2 bases and J by 3 bases, with 11 bases between. The DNA for the CDR3 is TGTGCCAGCAGTTACGGGAGACACCGCTACGAGCAGTACTTC. Its translation: CASSYGRHRYEQYF.

The rearrangement links TRBV7-3 to TRBJ2-1, with TRBD2 identical over 12 bases. V trimming: 4 bases; J trimming: 5 bases; junction bases outside the gene matches: 6. CDR3 size: 16 residues. CDR1 is SGHTA and CDR2 is FQGTGA in the germline V gene. Written as DNA, the CDR3 is TGTGCCAGCAGCTCTTCACTAGCGGGGGGACACAATGAGCAGTTCTTC. Encoded protein: CASSSSLAGGHNEQFF.

This clone was seen only a few times. This chain uses TRBV2 with TRBJ1-1; 10 bases match TRBD1. The V segment lost 6 bases and the J segment 4 bases; nucleotides outside the gene matches: 5. Germline V gene sequence: CDR1 SNHLY, CDR2 FYNNEI. The CDR3 extends over 14 amino acids. The CDR3, as DNA: TGTGCCAGCAGCGGGGACAGGGGATCCACTGAAGCTTTCTTT. It encodes CASSGDRGSTEAFF.

This sequence joins TRBV6-6 and TRBJ1-1; D uncertain. The CDR3 is made up of 13 amino acids. CDR1 and CDR2 from the germline V gene are MNHNY and SVGAGI (reference sequence). V lost 8 bases, J lost 1 base, and 11 bases lay in between. The CDR3 DNA follows: TGTGCCAGCCTTATCCGGGGGAACACTGAAGCTTTCTTT. It is translated as CASLIRGNTEAFF.

This clone was seen a few times. This sequence joins TRBV19 and TRBJ2-2; no clear D gene. The CDR3 has 16 residues. Between the trimmed V and J ends, which lost 5 bases and 2 bases, there was a span of 15 bases. CDR1 and CDR2 (germline): LNHDA, SQIVND (reference sequence). For the CDR3, the DNA is TGTGCCAGTAGTCCCGGGTCGATAAGAAACACCGGGGAGCTGTTTTTT. It specifies CASSPGSIRNTGELFF.

This chain's CDR3 is CASSTRRTGTSFSPLHF. The CDR3 region has the DNA TGTGCCAGCAGCACCCGACGGACAGGGACCTCTTTTTCACCCCTCCACTTT. The chain employs TRBV5-6 and TRBJ1-6, with TRBD1 identical over 8 bases. Germline-derived CDR1 and CDR2 are SGHDT and YYEEEE. With 4 bases clipped from V and 9 bases from J, the junction kept 15 bases outside the gene matches. This CDR3 contains 17 residues.

The genes are TRBV15 and TRBJ2-3, with D possibly being TRBD2 (5 bases). The germline V gene has CDR1 LNHNV and CDR2 YYDKDF (reference sequence). Trimming removed 3 bases from V and 8 bases from J, with 21 bases in between. CDR3 length equals 16 residues. The CDR3 nucleotides are TGTGCCACCAGCAGGGATGTGGGGTTTCAAGGAGGTACGCAGTATTTT. Encoded protein: CATSRDVGFQGGTQYF.

This clone was recorded once. The chain has TRBV6-5 and TRBJ1-1, with 7 bases that match TRBD1. The length of the CDR3 is 15 residues. The V segment lost 5 bases and the J segment 1 base; nucleotides outside the gene matches: 7. Germline CDR1 and CDR2: MNHEY and SVGAGI. The CDR3: CASSPRDRTNTEAFF. CDR3 DNA sequence: TGTGCCAGCAGTCCCCGGGACAGAACGAACACTGAAGCTTTCTTT.

This chain uses TRBV5-6 with TRBJ1-2; tentative D call: TRBD1 (5 bases). The V and J ends lost 0 bases and 2 bases respectively, with 5 bases between them. Per germline, CDR1 SGHDT and CDR2 YYEEEE. CDR3 length: 13 residues. CDR3 residues: CASSLAGNYGYTF. The CDR3 nucleotides are TGTGCCAGCAGCTTGGCAGGGAACTATGGCTACACCTTC.

To note about this clone: The sample has other DNA sequences that encode this CDR3 too. The chain recombines TRBV28 with TRBJ2-3; 9 nucleotides match TRBD2. Trimming removed 3 bases from V and 2 bases from J; junction bases left unmatched: 6. CDR1 and CDR2 (germline): MDHEN, SYDVKM. CDR3 size: 16 residues. Written as DNA, the CDR3 is TGTGCCAGCAGTTTGGGGGCTAGCGGGGACACAGATACGCAGTATTTT. This gives the protein CASSLGASGDTDTQYF.

This chain joins TRBV27 and TRBJ1-1; 7 nucleotides agree with TRBD1. Trimming removed 6 bases from V and 6 bases from J; junction bases left unmatched: 13. This CDR3 is 15 amino acids long. Germline V CDR1 and CDR2: MNHEY, SMNVEV (reference sequence). The CDR3 sequence: CASSQINRGRAEAFF. In nucleotides, the CDR3 is TGTGCCAGCAGCCAAATCAACAGGGGAAGGGCTGAAGCTTTCTTT.

The chain uses TRBV6-4 and TRBJ2-3; 11 bases map to TRBD2. The CDR3 is 15 residues long. V gave up 6 bases and J gave up 2 bases; unmatched junction bases: 4. Germline V CDR1 and CDR2: MRHNA, SNTAGT. The DNA of the CDR3 is TGTGCCAGCAGCTTAGCGGGGGGGACCACAGATACGCAGTATTTT. Translated, it gives CASSLAGGTTDTQYF.

This clone was picked up one time. The gene calls are TRBV7-2 and TRBJ1-1; 7 nucleotides align to TRBD1. The CDR3 is 13 residues long. CDR1 is SGHTA and CDR2 is FQGNSA in the germline V gene. The V gene end was trimmed by 2 bases and the J gene end by 4 bases; junction bases not matched to a gene: 1. The DNA of the CDR3 is TGTGCCAGCAGCTTATACAGGGGCACTGAAGCTTTCTTT. This codes for CASSLYRGTEAFF.

This clone was observed once. This chain joins TRBV11-3 and TRBJ2-3; 8 positions match TRBD2. Germline V CDR1 and CDR2: SGHNT, YENEEA. The CDR3 runs to 15 residues. Trimming removed 5 bases from V and 4 bases from J; junction bases left unmatched: 8. The CDR3: CASSGYGGDSDTQYF. CDR3 bases: TGTGCCAGCAGCGGTTACGGGGGGGATTCAGATACGCAGTATTTT.

This clone was detected once. This sequence joins TRBV7-9 and TRBJ2-7, with 14 bases that match TRBD2. V lost 1 base to trimming and J lost 5 bases; unmatched junction nucleotides: 4. Germline V gives CDR1 SEHNR, CDR2 FQNEAQ (reference sequence). The CDR3 spans 16 residues. As DNA, the CDR3 is TGTGCCAGCAGCTTAGTAGGACTAGCGGGAGGAAACGAGCAGTACGTC. Amino acid sequence: CASSLVGLAGGNEQYV.

The chain couples TRBV5-4 to TRBJ2-3; possibly TRBD2 for D (6 bases). Germline lookup yields CDR1 SGHNT and CDR2 YYREEE (reference sequence). V was cut by 4 bases and J by 1 base, with 13 bases left in between. This CDR3 comprises 15 residues. The CDR3 region has the DNA TGTGCCAGCAGCCCAGGGAGGTGGGGCACAGATACGCAGTATTTT. Protein: CASSPGRWGTDTQYF.